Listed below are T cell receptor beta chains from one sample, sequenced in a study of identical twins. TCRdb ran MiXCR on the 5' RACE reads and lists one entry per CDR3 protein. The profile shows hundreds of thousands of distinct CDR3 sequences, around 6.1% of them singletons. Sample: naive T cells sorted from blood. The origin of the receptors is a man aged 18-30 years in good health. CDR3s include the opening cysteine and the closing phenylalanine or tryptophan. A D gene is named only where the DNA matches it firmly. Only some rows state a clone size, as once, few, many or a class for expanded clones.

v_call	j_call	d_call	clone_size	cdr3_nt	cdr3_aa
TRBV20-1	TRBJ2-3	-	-	TGCAGTGCTAGAGATCAATGGGTCGGAGATACGCAGTATTTT	CSARDQWVGDTQYF
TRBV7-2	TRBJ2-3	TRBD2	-	TGTGCCAGCACCTTACTAGCGGGAGGGTCAGATACGCAGTATTTT	CASTLLAGGSDTQYF
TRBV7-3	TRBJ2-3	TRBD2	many	TGTGCCAGCAGCTTAACGCCCCCTGCGGGAGGGGAAGATGATACGCAGTATTTT	CASSLTPPAGGEDDTQYF
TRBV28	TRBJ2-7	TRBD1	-	TGTGCCAGCAGTCCTCCGGGACAGAACTACGAGCAGTACTTC	CASSPPGQNYEQYF
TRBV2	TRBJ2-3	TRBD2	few	TGTGCCAGCACCGAGGGACTAGCGGTGAGCACAGATACGCAGTATTTT	CASTEGLAVSTDTQYF
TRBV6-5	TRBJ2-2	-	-	TGTGCCAGCATAACTCCGAACACCGGGGAGCTGTTTTTT	CASITPNTGELFF
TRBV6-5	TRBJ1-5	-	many	TGTGCCAGCAGTTACCTATCGAATCAGCCCCAGCATTTT	CASSYLSNQPQHF
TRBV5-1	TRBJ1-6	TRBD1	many	TGCGCCAGCAGCTTGGAGGGAACAGGGGGCTTTTCACCCCTCCACTTT	CASSLEGTGGFSPLHF
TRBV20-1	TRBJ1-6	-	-	TGCAGTGCTAGAGACTCCAGCTCCTATAATTCACCCCTCCACTTT	CSARDSSSYNSPLHF
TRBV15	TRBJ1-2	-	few	TGTGCCACCAGGGGAGCGTGGGACTATGGCTACACCTTC	CATRGAWDYGYTF
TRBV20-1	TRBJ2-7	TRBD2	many	TGCAGTGCTAGAGCGAAGACTAGCGGGAGGGCGTGGTACGAGCAGTACTTC	CSARAKTSGRAWYEQYF
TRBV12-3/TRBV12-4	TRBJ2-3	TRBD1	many	TGTGCCAGCAGTATGATACCGGGACAGTTCACAGATACGCAGTATTTT	CASSMIPGQFTDTQYF
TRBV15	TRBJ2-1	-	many	TGTGCCACCAGCAGAGATAATTACAATGAGCAGTTCTTC	CATSRDNYNEQFF
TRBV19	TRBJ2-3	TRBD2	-	TGTGCCAGTAGTCTTGGACTAGCGGGAGCGGTCTCAGATACGCAGTATTTT	CASSLGLAGAVSDTQYF
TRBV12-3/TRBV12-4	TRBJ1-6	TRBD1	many	TGTGCCAGCAGTCCGCGGACAGGCGGATCACCCCTCCACTTT	CASSPRTGGSPLHF
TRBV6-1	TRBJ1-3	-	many	TGTGCCAGCAACTCCGACGGAGCCCAAAACACCATATATTTT	CASNSDGAQNTIYF
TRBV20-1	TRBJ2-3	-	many	TGCAGTGCCCGAGGAGTTTTAAGGGCAGATACGCAGTATTTT	CSARGVLRADTQYF
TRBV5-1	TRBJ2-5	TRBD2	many	TGCGCCAGCAGCAAGGGACTAGCGGTTGAAGAGACCCAGTACTTC	CASSKGLAVEETQYF
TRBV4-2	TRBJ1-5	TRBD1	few	TGTGCCAGCAGCCAAAGACAGGGGGCGAAATCTAAGCCTCAGCCCCAGCATTTT	CASSQRQGAKSKPQPQHF
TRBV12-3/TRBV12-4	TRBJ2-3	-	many	TGTGCCAGCAGTTTAGGTACAGCCATTTTCACAGATACGCAGTATTTT	CASSLGTAIFTDTQYF
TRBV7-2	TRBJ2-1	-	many	TGTGCCAGCAGCTCCTACCGGCCCTCGATTAGCAATGAGCAGTTCTTC	CASSSYRPSISNEQFF
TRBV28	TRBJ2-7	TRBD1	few	TGTGCCAGCAGTTTAAGGAAAGGGGGCCGCGAGCAGTACTTC	CASSLRKGGREQYF
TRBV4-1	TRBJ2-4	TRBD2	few	TGCGCCAGCAGCCAAGGTCCGCTAGCGGGAGTGGTCAAAAACATTCAGTACTTC	CASSQGPLAGVVKNIQYF
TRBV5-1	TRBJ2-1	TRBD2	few	TGCGCCAGCAGCTTGGAGGCGACTAGCGGGAGCGGGGGCAGCAATGAGCAGTTCTTC	CASSLEATSGSGGSNEQFF
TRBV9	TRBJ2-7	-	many	TGTGCCAGCAGCGTTGGGACACTAGCATACGAGCAGTACTTC	CASSVGTLAYEQYF
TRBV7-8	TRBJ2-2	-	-	TGTGCCAGCAGCTTTATAAGGGGGAGCGGGGAGCTGTTTTTT	CASSFIRGSGELFF
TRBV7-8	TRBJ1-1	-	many	TGTGCCAGCAGCTTAGGAAGACACCGGAACACTGAAGCTTTCTTT	CASSLGRHRNTEAFF
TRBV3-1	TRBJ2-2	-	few	TGTGCCAGCAGACCCGGGACCCGAGGGACCGGGGAGCTGTTTTTT	CASRPGTRGTGELFF
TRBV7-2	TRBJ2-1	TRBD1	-	TGTGCCAGCAGCACTCCGGGACAGTCCTACAATGAGCAGTTCTTC	CASSTPGQSYNEQFF
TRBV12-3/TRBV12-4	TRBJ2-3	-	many	TGTGCCAGCAGTCTCCCCGGGGCAGATACGCAGTATTTT	CASSLPGADTQYF
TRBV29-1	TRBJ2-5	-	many	TGCAGCGTTGAAAGTAGGGGCCAAGAGACCCAGTACTTC	CSVESRGQETQYF
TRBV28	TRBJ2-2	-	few	TGTGCCAGCAGTCCACCCCTGGTTCAGGCCGCCGGGGAGCTGTTTTTT	CASSPPLVQAAGELFF
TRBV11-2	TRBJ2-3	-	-	TGTGCCAGCAGCTCACGACCTCTGCCTGGACCAGATACGCAGTATTTT	CASSSRPLPGPDTQYF
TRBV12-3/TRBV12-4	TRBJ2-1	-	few	TGTGCCAGCAGTTACGTAAGCGGGCGGTACAATGAGCAGTTCTTC	CASSYVSGRYNEQFF
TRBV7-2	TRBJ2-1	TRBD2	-	TGTGCCAGCAGCTCCGCAGGACTAGCGGGCCAGAAGCAGTTCTTC	CASSSAGLAGQKQFF
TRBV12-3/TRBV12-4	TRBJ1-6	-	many	TGTGCCAGCACTAGCTCCGGGAACAGGTTTAATTCACCCCTCCACTTT	CASTSSGNRFNSPLHF
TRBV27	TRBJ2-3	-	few	TGTGCCAGCAGTTTCGCCAGTGGAGATACGCAGTATTTT	CASSFASGDTQYF
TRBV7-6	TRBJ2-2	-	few	TGTGCCAGCGGCCCTGGCGGGAACACCGGGGAGCTGTTTTTT	CASGPGGNTGELFF
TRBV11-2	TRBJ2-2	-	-	TGTGCCAGCATCCCCCGGGACACCGGGGAGCTGTTTTTT	CASIPRDTGELFF
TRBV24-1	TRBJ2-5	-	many	TGTGCCACCAGAGAGACGGGGGTCCAAGAGACCCAGTACTTC	CATRETGVQETQYF
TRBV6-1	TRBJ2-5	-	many	TGTGCCAGCAAACTTACAGGGATTGGAGAGACCCAGTACTTC	CASKLTGIGETQYF
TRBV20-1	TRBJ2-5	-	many	TGCAGTGCCGGGGGTGGCGGGATGGAGACCCAGTACTTC	CSAGGGGMETQYF
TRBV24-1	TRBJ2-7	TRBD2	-	TGTGCCACCAGTGGCGGGACTAGCGGGAGTGGGTTCAGCGTCGCCGAGCAGTACTTC	CATSGGTSGSGFSVAEQYF
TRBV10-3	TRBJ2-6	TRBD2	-	TGTGCCATCAGCCCGGGGAGGGGTACTGGGGCCAACGTCCTGACTTTC	CAISPGRGTGANVLTF
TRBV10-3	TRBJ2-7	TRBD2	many	TGTGCCATCAGTGGACTAGCGGGATCCTACGAGCAGTACTTC	CAISGLAGSYEQYF